These 19 T cell receptor beta chains were all obtained from the same sample, sequenced in a study of OX40 agonist ivuxolimab in advanced cancers. Assay used: immunoSEQ multiplex PCR; TCRdb lists only in-frame clones, some missing. The sample lists roughly 43,000 clones; approximately 88% were seen once. The source was CD4+ or CD8+ T cells sorted from blood, collected in a trial of the OX40 agonist ivuxolimab. The receptors were sampled from an adult with an advanced solid tumor such as melanoma, head and neck, liver or kidney cancer.

The chain links TRBV5-4 to TRBJ2-3, with 8 bases matching TRBD2. This CDR3 comprises 16 residues. The germline V gene has CDR1 SGHNT and CDR2 YYREEE (reference sequence). Trimming removed 2 bases from V and 0 bases from J; junction bases left unmatched: 5. The chain's CDR3 is CASSLQLAASTDTQYF. The DNA of the CDR3 is TGTGCCAGCAGCTTACAACTAGCGGCAAGCACAGATACGCAGTATTTT.

This chain joins TRBV25-1 and TRBJ1-1; no definite D call. The CDR3 totals 12 residues. Germline CDR1 and CDR2: MGHDK and SYGVNS. V lost 8 bases and J 1 base, leaving 8 bases between the germline ends. CDR3 amino acids: CASRHANTEAFF. CDR3 sequence (DNA): TGTGCCAGCCGACACGCGAACACTGAAGCTTTCTTT.

This chain uses TRBV5-1 with TRBJ2-5, with 12 bases aligning to TRBD2. CDR1 SGHRS and CDR2 YFSETQ come from the germline V gene. CDR3 length: 15 amino acids. The trim removed 4 bases at V and 4 bases at J, leaving 5 bases unmatched. The CDR3 DNA reads TGCGCCAGCAGCGGTGCTAGCGGGAGGGGAGAGACCCAGTACTTC. Translation gives CASSGASGRGETQYF.

V and J are TRBV27 and TRBJ2-7; tentatively, D is TRBD1 or TRBD2 (5 bases each). Germline V gene lookup returns CDR1 MNHEY and CDR2 SMNVEV (reference sequence). The CDR3 runs to 14 residues. V was trimmed by 6 bases and J by 1 base, leaving 13 bases between them. CDR3 in amino acids: CASRGWGISYEQYF. As DNA, the CDR3 is TGTGCCAGCAGAGGCTGGGGGATATCCTACGAGCAGTACTTC.

The V gene is TRBV7-2, the J gene TRBJ2-2; the D is unclear. Germline V gene sequence: CDR1 SGHTA, CDR2 FQGNSA. The germline V and J ends were trimmed by 1 base and 3 bases, with 9 bases remaining between them. This CDR3 has 15 amino acids. Here the CDR3 DNA reads TGTGCCAGCAGCTTAGGGGCAGCTTACACCGGGGAGCTGTTTTTT. Its protein is CASSLGAAYTGELFF.

The rearrangement uses TRBV19 and TRBJ2-5; 8 positions agree with TRBD2. Germline V gene data show CDR1 as LNHDA and CDR2 as SQIVND (reference sequence). CDR3 length: 16 amino acids. Unmatched junction bases numbered 5, after V lost 1 base and J lost 1 base. The CDR3 nucleotides read TGTGCCAGTAGTATAGTTCCGGGAGGGGGCCAAGAGACCCAGTACTTC. Amino acids: CASSIVPGGGQETQYF. The whole variable domain, filled in from reference TRBV19 and TRBJ2-5, reads DGGITQSPKYLFRKEGQNVTLSCEQNLNHDAMYWYRQDPGQGLRLIYYSQIVNDFQKGDIAEGYSVSREKKESFPLTVTSAQKNPTAFYLCASSIVPGGGQETQYFGPGTRLLVL.

The rearrangement joins TRBV28 to TRBJ1-1; D possibly corresponds to TRBD1 (6 bases). Trimming left V 5 bases short and J 1 base short, with 14 bases between. This CDR3 spans 15 amino acids. CDR1 and CDR2 (germline): MDHEN, SYDVKM. The CDR3 spells CASSPSGHTNTEAFF. CDR3 DNA sequence: TGTGCCAGCAGTCCATCGGGACATACGAACACTGAAGCTTTCTTT. Variable domain in full (rest from reference TRBV28 and TRBJ1-1): DVKVTQSSRYLVKRTGEKVFLECVQDMDHENMFWYRQDPGLGLRLIYFSYDVKMKEKGDIPEGYSVSREKKERFSLILESASTNQTSMYLCASSPSGHTNTEAFFGQGTRLTVV.

This clone has a handful of counts. V is TRBV7-2 and J is TRBJ2-5; possibly TRBD2 for D (5 bases). Trimming cost V 5 bases and J 4 bases, with 11 bases left between them. CDR3 length: 13 residues. CDR1 is SGHTA, CDR2 FQGNSA, per germline. CDR3 DNA sequence: TGTGCCAGCAGCCTCCCAGCGGTAGAGACCCAGTACTTC. Translating gives CASSLPAVETQYF.

The V call is TRBV5-8, the J call TRBJ2-4; the match to TRBD2 covers 9 bases. The length of the CDR3 is 15 residues. V trimming: 0 bases; J trimming: 7 bases; junction bases outside the gene matches: 5. The germline gives CDR1 SGHTS, CDR2 YDEGEE. CDR3 nucleotides: TGTGCCAGCAGCTTGGCCGTTAGCGGGAGTAACATTCAGTACTTC. It is translated as CASSLAVSGSNIQYF.

The J gene is TRBJ1-4, the V gene TRBV5-4; D unresolved. V gave up 4 bases and J gave up 8 bases, with 15 bases separating them. The CDR3 length is 14 residues. CDR1 SGHNT and CDR2 YYREEE come from the germline V gene (reference sequence). The CDR3 DNA is TGTGCCAGCAGCCGCGACTTAGTTGAGGAAAAACTGTTTTTT. Translation: CASSRDLVEEKLFF. The full variable domain, its missing parts supplied by reference TRBV5-4 and TRBJ1-4, is ETGVTQSPTHLIKTRGQQVTLRCSSQSGHNTVSWYQQALGQGPQFIFQYYREEENGRGNFPPRFSGLQFPNYSSELNVNALELDDSALYLCASSRDLVEEKLFFGSGTQLSVL.

This chain links TRBV7-6 with TRBJ2-2; D not certain. CDR3 size: 15 residues. Trimming removed 4 bases at V and 2 bases at J, with 11 bases between. The germline CDR1 and CDR2 sequences are SGHVS and FNYEAQ. CDR3 nucleotides: TGTGCCAGCAGCTCTGAAATCGCCAACACCGGGGAGCTGTTTTTT. Protein product: CASSSEIANTGELFF. The variable domain in full, with the rest retrieved from reference TRBV7-6 and TRBJ2-2, is GAGVSQSPRYKVTKRGQDVALRCDPISGHVSLYWYRQALGQGPEFLTYFNYEAQQDKSGLPNDRFSAERPEGSISTLTIQRTEQRDSAMYRCASSSEIANTGELFFGEGSRLTVL.

The chain combines TRBV15 with TRBJ2-7, with TRBD1 matching over 9 bases. After removal of 3 bases from V and 4 bases from J, the junction contained 7 bases not matched to a gene. The CDR3 is made up of 15 amino acids. The germline V gene encodes CDR1 LNHNV and CDR2 YYDKDF (reference sequence). CDR3 sequence (DNA): TGTGCCACCAGCAGGGATAGGGGACAGGGTTACGAGCAGTACTTC. Translation gives CATSRDRGQGYEQYF. The complete variable domain, with remaining parts taken from reference TRBV15 and TRBJ2-7, reads DAMVIQNPRYQVTQFGKPVTLSCSQTLNHNVMYWYQQKSSQAPKLLFHYYDKDFNNEADTPDNFQSRRPNTSFCFLDIRSPGLGDTAMYLCATSRDRGQGYEQYFGPGTRLTVT.

The CDR3 spells CASSQDGTGAGYTF. The DNA for the CDR3 is TGCGCCAGCAGCCAAGATGGGACAGGGGCTGGCTACACCTTC. The chain couples TRBV4-3 to TRBJ1-2; TRBD1 aligns across 10 bases. Germline-derived CDR1 and CDR2 are LGHNA and YSLEER. J lost 7 bases, V lost 0 bases, and 2 bases had no gene match. The length of the CDR3 is 14 residues.

This rearrangement joins TRBV9 to TRBJ2-1; 9 bases fit TRBD2. Losses at the gene ends were 3 bases for V and 10 bases for J; bases not matched to a gene: 11. Germline-derived CDR1 and CDR2 are SGDLS and YYNGEE. This CDR3 has 15 residues. The CDR3 DNA reads as TGTGCCAGCAGCGGGGCTCAGCGGGAGGTGGGCGAGCAGTTCTTC. Translating gives CASSGAQREVGEQFF.

There are a few counts of this clone. This chain uses TRBV10-3 with TRBJ1-1, with D maybe TRBD1 (5 bases). In germline, CDR1 is ENHRY, CDR2 SYGVKD. CDR3 length: 14 amino acids. The V gene lost 2 bases and the J gene lost 5 bases, with 12 bases spanning the gap. DNA of the CDR3: TGTGCCATCAGTGAGAGGAGCAGGGAGACTGAAGCTTTCTTT. As protein: CAISERSRETEAFF.

The genes are TRBV2 and TRBJ2-5; 8 nucleotides match TRBD1. The CDR3 covers 15 residues. The germline CDR1 and CDR2 sequences are SNHLY and FYNNEI. Trimming took 4 bases from V and 5 from J; bases not matched to a gene: 9. The CDR3 nucleotides read TGTGCCAGCAGTGTTCCTGGGGGACAGGTGGAGACCCAGTACTTC. It is translated as CASSVPGGQVETQYF.

The chain is built from TRBV4-3 and TRBJ2-7; no clear D gene. CDR1 and CDR2 (germline): LGHNA, YSLEER. V lost 2 bases, J lost 1 base, and 12 bases lay in between. The CDR3 has 15 residues. The CDR3 loop reads CASSQRQGLSYEQYF. CDR3 nucleotides: TGCGCCAGCAGCCAAAGACAAGGCCTTTCCTACGAGCAGTACTTC.

The V call is TRBV10-2, the J call TRBJ2-7, with a weak D call TRBD2 (7 bases). Trimming removed 1 base at V and 3 bases at J, with 16 bases between. Germline V gene lookup returns CDR1 WSHSY and CDR2 SAAADI. CDR3 length: 16 residues. DNA of the CDR3: TGCGCCAGCAGTGAGTTGAAGGGGGGGTATGGCTACGAGCAGTACTTC. Translation gives CASSELKGGYGYEQYF.

CDR3 region: CASSLGTSGIQETQYF. In DNA, the CDR3 is TGTGCCAGCAGCTTGGGCACTAGCGGGATTCAAGAGACCCAGTACTTC. The genes are TRBV5-4 and TRBJ2-5; 10 nucleotides agree with TRBD2. The CDR3 covers 16 residues. Germline V lookup: CDR1 SGHNT, CDR2 YYREEE (reference sequence). V was pared by 0 bases and J by 2 bases, with 4 bases of the junction left unmatched. Combining the CDR3 with reference TRBV5-4 and TRBJ2-5 gives the whole variable domain ETGVTQSPTHLIKTRGQQVTLRCSSQSGHNTVSWYQQALGQGPQFIFQYYREEENGRGNFPPRFSGLQFPNYSSELNVNALELDDSALYLCASSLGTSGIQETQYFGPGTRLLVL.